The 14 T cell receptor beta chains in this list originate from one sample, sequenced in a study of blood T cell repertoires in COVID-19. Sequenced by immunoSEQ multiplex PCR; TCRdb stores in-frame clones only, minus some. Among 110,000 or so clones listed, 70% to 90% were seen once. Material for sequencing was peripheral blood. The source is a woman aged 70-85 years who had recovered from COVID-19.

This chain uses TRBV12-5 with TRBJ2-1; D might be TRBD2 (5 bases). The CDR3 has 12 residues. Germline V gives CDR1 LGHNT, CDR2 FRNRAP. Trimming cost V 8 bases and J 7 bases, with 12 bases left between them. CDR3 loop: CASSGPGNEQFF. The CDR3, as DNA: TGTGCTAGTAGCGGCCCTGGGAATGAGCAGTTCTTC.

The gene calls are TRBV5-4 and TRBJ1-1; the D gene is possibly TRBD1 (5 bases). The CDR3 is 14 residues long. V was pared by 0 bases and J by 3 bases, with 9 bases between. CDR1 is SGHNT, CDR2 YYREEE, per germline (reference sequence). The CDR3, as DNA: TGTGCCAGCAGCTTGGAAGGGGTTTACACTGAAGCTTTCTTT. The encoded protein is CASSLEGVYTEAFF.

J is TRBJ1-5 and V is TRBV10-2, with D tentatively TRBD1 (5 bases). V was cut by 3 bases and J by 7 bases, with 13 bases left in between. Germline values: CDR1 WSHSY, CDR2 SAAADI. CDR3 length equals 14 residues. The CDR3 here is CASSEDSRTQPQHF. In DNA form, the CDR3 reads TGCGCCAGCAGTGAAGACAGTCGGACACAGCCCCAGCATTTT.

The chain links TRBV18 to TRBJ1-2; TRBD1 matches at 8 bases. Germline assignment: CDR1 KGHSH and CDR2 LQKENI. The length of the CDR3 is 18 residues. The V gene end was trimmed by 0 bases and the J gene end by 5 bases; junction bases not matched to a gene: 14. The CDR3 here is CASSPPSPRDRNSYGYTF. Here the CDR3 DNA reads TGTGCCAGCTCACCACCTTCACCGAGGGACAGGAATAGTTATGGCTACACCTTC. Based on the CDR3 plus reference TRBV18 and TRBJ1-2, the full variable domain is NAGVMQNPRHLVRRRGQEARLRCSPMKGHSHVYWYRQLPEEGLKFMVYLQKENIIDESGMPKERFSAEFPKEGPSILRIQQVVRGDSAAYFCASSPPSPRDRNSYGYTFGSGTRLTVV.

The CDR3 here is CASSLLGGQETQYF. CDR3 bases: TGTGCCAGCAGTTTATTGGGGGGCCAAGAGACCCAGTACTTC. The chain couples TRBV6-5 to TRBJ2-5, with D possibly being TRBD2 (6 bases). Germline V gives CDR1 MNHEY, CDR2 SVGAGI. The CDR3 runs 14 residues. Trimming stripped 4 bases from V and 1 base from J, with 10 bases between.

The chain has TRBV5-1 and TRBJ1-5; 8 bases align to TRBD1. The V segment lost 4 bases and the J segment 9 bases; nucleotides outside the gene matches: 6. This CDR3 spans 13 amino acids. Germline V gene sequence: CDR1 SGHRS, CDR2 YFSETQ. The CDR3 region has the DNA TGCGCCAGCAGCCCAGGGACAGGATGGCCCCAGCATTTT. Its translation: CASSPGTGWPQHF.

The rearrangement uses TRBV4-2 and TRBJ1-3; 7 nucleotides match TRBD1. V lost 1 base, J lost 4 bases, and 1 base stayed unmatched. The CDR3 has 14 amino acids. Germline V lookup: CDR1 LGHNA, CDR2 YNFKEQ. DNA for the CDR3: TGTGCCAGCAGCCAAGTGGGACAGGGAAACACCATATATTTT. Translated, it gives CASSQVGQGNTIYF.

The gene calls are TRBV11-3 and TRBJ2-7; possible D gene TRBD1, 5 bases. Trimming removed 1 base at V and 4 bases at J, with 8 bases between. The CDR3 runs to 13 residues. Germline CDR1 is SGHNT and CDR2 is YENEEA. The CDR3 spells CASSLGQLYEQYF. CDR3 nucleotides: TGTGCCAGCAGCTTAGGACAGCTTTACGAGCAGTACTTC.

CDR3 nucleotide sequence: TGTGCCAGCAGCTTAGGCAGGGGCCCCCACGAGCAGTACTTC. Protein product: CASSLGRGPHEQYF. The chain combines TRBV11-2 with TRBJ2-7, with D tentatively TRBD1 (6 bases). The CDR3 has 14 residues. Germline V gives CDR1 SGHAT, CDR2 FQNNGV. Trimming cost V 1 base and J 5 bases, with 12 bases left between them.

The chain is built from TRBV7-3 and TRBJ2-2; 8 bases line up with TRBD1. J gave up 4 bases and V 5 bases, and 6 bases lay outside the gene matches. Germline CDR1 reads SGHTA; CDR2 reads FQGTGA. The CDR3 has 15 amino acids. CDR3 loop: CASSPTGAGTGELFF. CDR3 nucleotides: TGTGCCAGCAGCCCGACAGGGGCGGGCACCGGGGAGCTGTTTTTT.

The rearrangement links TRBV6-6 to TRBJ1-4; maybe TRBD1 (5 bases). Germline-derived CDR1 and CDR2 are MNHNY and SVGAGI (reference sequence). Trimming left V 5 bases short and J 9 bases short, with 10 bases between. This CDR3 is 12 amino acids long. The CDR3 DNA is TGTGCCAGCAGTCCCTCAGGGCAAAAACTGTTTTTT. Protein product: CASSPSGQKLFF.

This chain uses TRBV9 with TRBJ2-7, with 8 bases that match TRBD1. This CDR3 contains 14 residues. Germline CDR1 and CDR2: SGDLS and YYNGEE. J gave up 3 bases and V 3 bases, and 5 bases lay outside the gene matches. CDR3 protein: CASSDRGSGYEQYF. DNA of the CDR3: TGTGCCAGCAGCGACAGGGGGAGTGGCTACGAGCAGTACTTC.

V is TRBV18 and J is TRBJ2-7, with TRBD2 matching 10 bases. The CDR3 length is 17 residues. Germline V gives CDR1 KGHSH, CDR2 LQKENI. The junction had 6 bases not matched to a gene; V was cut back by 1 base and J by 0 bases. CDR3 amino acids: CASSPRGASGSSYEQYF. The CDR3 coding sequence is TGTGCCAGCTCACCACGAGGGGCTAGCGGGAGCTCCTACGAGCAGTACTTC.

The V and J genes are TRBV7-9 and TRBJ2-3; D gene uncertain. Trimming took 1 base from V and 1 from J, leaving 3 bases between them. There are 13 residues in the CDR3. Germline CDR1 reads SEHNR; CDR2 reads FQNEAQ (reference sequence). For the CDR3, the DNA is TGTGCCAGCAGCTTAGGAGGCACAGATACGCAGTATTTT. Translating gives CASSLGGTDTQYF.